This TCR beta chain originates from a study of blood T cell repertoires in COVID-19 (TCRdb year 2020). Broadly, across the study: Samples from collaborators originated in the United States, Italy and Spain and spanned both the acute and convalescent phases of COVID-19. Subjects who had been exposed to COVID-19, were actively infected with it, or had recovered from it provided the deeply sampled blood TCRbeta repertoires that made up the dataset. The samples were drawn from two sources: the first 160 participants of the ongoing ImmuneRACE study, and fewer than 1,500 subjects contributed by 6 global collaborators. A freely available public database, intended as a resource for researchers studying the immune response to SARS-CoV-2, is where the repertoires were released. Nearly every sample came with metadata listing a de-identified subject ID, COVID-19 status, age in years and sex. HLA class I and class II types, where available, came from metadata supplied by the sample provider rather than from assay-based typing. The material from the prospective study consisted of cDNA or gDNA derived from T cells, B-cell-depleted T cells, or PBMCs. On the study overall, not on this receptor specifically: The quantity of clinical and demographic metadata differed by source and by participant and was supplied without curation.

One collaborating source in Seattle enrolled patients while the patients were actively infected and followed the patients over time throughout the course of disease. The collaborating institutions used their own protocols to collect whole blood in K2EDTA tubes. Collaborator samples were shipped for TCRbeta analysis as frozen whole blood, isolated PBMCs, or DNA extracted from either sample type. TCRbeta CDR3 regions were amplified from genomic DNA using the immunoSEQ Assay, a bias-controlled multiplex PCR. The published analysis was carried out like this. Nucleated cell counts per sample were estimated from amplification of reference gene primers within the assay. To quantify the absolute abundance of each unique TCRbeta CDR3 rearrangement, sequence reads were collapsed and filtered. For each sample, productive Simpson clonality was calculated as the square root of Simpson's diversity index across productive rearrangements. The clones in this table, taken by TCRdb from immuneACCESS, are in-frame only. Not every clone is retained; where verified, under half of the shortfall comes from an unresolved V gene, and the cause of the rest is unknown. That table furnishes V, J and clone size, whereas the DNA furnished D and trimming. Across this sample there are 200,000 to 250,000 clones, with approximately 86% seen only once. The ten largest clones take up roughly 1.2% of the sample.

The CDR3 runs 17 amino acids, cysteine and phenylalanine included. The CDR3 DNA has 51 bases and is translated from base 1. V and J are trimmed by 1 base and 7 bases, and the gene matches miss 11 bases of the junction. From the germline V gene, CDR1 is SGHTA and CDR2 is FQGNSA. About this clone itself: The specificity of this receptor is unknown. Qualities for individual bases were not recorded, and no much larger clone is one base off.

What was sequenced was peripheral blood. Recombination connected TRBV7-2 to TRBJ2-4; the central 9 bases match TRBD1. This sequence was found in a woman aged 30 to 39 with COVID-19, enrolled during active disease. In nucleotides, the sequence is TGTGCCAGCAGCTTAGAGGGCCGGAGGACAGGGGACAACATTCAGTACTTC. This sequence encodes CASSLEGRRTGDNIQYF. Where the CDR3 stops, the reference TRBV7-2 and TRBJ2-4 genes take over; the full variable domain is GAGVSQSPSNKVTEKGKDVELRCDPISGHTALYWYRQSLGQGLEFLIYFQGNSAPDKSGLPSDRFSAERTGGSVSTLTIQRTQQEDSAVYLCASSLEGRRTGDNIQYFGAGTRLSVL.